This T cell receptor (beta chain) appears in the sequencing data of a study of CD8 T cells in ankylosing spondylitis. From the 5' RACE reads, TCRdb called clonotypes with MiXCR, one entry per CDR3 protein. The sample contains around 300,000 distinct CDR3 sequences, around 21% of which appear only once. Overall study findings and caveats: Reportedly, significant enrichment of disease-linked clones occurred in matched ankylosing spondylitis synovial fluid.

The CDR3 extends over 14 amino acids. With 7 bases clipped from V and 6 bases from J, the junction kept 11 bases outside the gene matches. In this sample, this clonotype turned up many times. What it binds is not known. The receptor comes from a female donor with ankylosing spondylitis or in good health (not recorded which). Source material: blood, either unsorted or a sorted T cell fraction (not recorded which). The rearrangement joins TRBV12-3 or TRBV12-4 to TRBJ1-2; 7 nucleotides match TRBD1. The CDR3 sequence: CASTPSGDSDGYTF. CDR3 DNA: TGTGCCAGCACCCCCTCAGGGGACAGCGATGGCTACACCTTC.